This TCR beta chain was obtained from a study of cytomegalovirus exposure and HLA in healthy donors. The study, taken as a whole, reports: Most TCR sequences were seen very rarely across donors, but some public TCRs occurred in many.

It was with 60 Vbeta and 13 Jbeta primers that the PCR ran. Clones were read by immunoSEQ multiplex PCR, and TCRdb kept only the in-frame ones, dropping some. The sample has roughly 150,000 clones, around 75% seen once; the top ten hold over 9%. The ends were cut back, 6 bases at V and 7 bases at J, with 22 bases in the middle. The CDR3 loop spans 15 amino acids. Germline CDR1 is MNHNY and CDR2 is SVGAGI (reference sequence). This clone was seen more than once but under ten times. Its antigen is unknown. The rearrangement uses TRBV6-6 and TRBJ2-7; D may be TRBD1 (7 bases). This clonotype originated in a man younger than 35 in good health and CMV-seropositive. Sequencing was done on a sample of PBMCs. CDR3 amino acids: CASSPLQGGTGEQYF. The CDR3 nucleotides read TGTGCCAGCAGCCCACTCCAGGGGGGAACGGGGGAGCAGTACTTC.